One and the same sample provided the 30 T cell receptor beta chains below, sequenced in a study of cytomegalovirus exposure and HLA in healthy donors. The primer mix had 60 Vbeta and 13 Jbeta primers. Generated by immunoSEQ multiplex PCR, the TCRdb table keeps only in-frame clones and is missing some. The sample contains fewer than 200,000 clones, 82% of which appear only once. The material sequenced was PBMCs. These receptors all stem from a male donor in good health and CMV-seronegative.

The CDR3 region has the DNA TGTGCCAGCAGTTACGTGGTCTACGAGCAGTACTTC. Translating gives CASSYVVYEQYF. V is TRBV6-6 and J is TRBJ2-5, with D unresolved. The J call is uncertain, as TRBJ2-7 better fits the DNA end. The CDR3 totals 12 residues. Per germline, CDR1 MNHNY and CDR2 SVGAGI (reference sequence).

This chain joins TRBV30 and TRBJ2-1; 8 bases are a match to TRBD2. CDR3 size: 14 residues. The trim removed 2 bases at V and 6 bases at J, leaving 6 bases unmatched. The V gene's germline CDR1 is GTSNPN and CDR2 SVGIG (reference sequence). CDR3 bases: TGTGCCTGGAGTAGCGGGAGACCCCCCAATGAGCAGTTCTTC. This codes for CAWSSGRPPNEQFF.

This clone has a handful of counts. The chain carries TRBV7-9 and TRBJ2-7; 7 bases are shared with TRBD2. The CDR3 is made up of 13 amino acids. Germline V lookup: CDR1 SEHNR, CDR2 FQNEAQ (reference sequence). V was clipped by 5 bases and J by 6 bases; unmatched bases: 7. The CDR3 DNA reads TGTGCCAGCAGCATTCGTGGGACTATCGAGCAGTACTTC. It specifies CASSIRGTIEQYF.

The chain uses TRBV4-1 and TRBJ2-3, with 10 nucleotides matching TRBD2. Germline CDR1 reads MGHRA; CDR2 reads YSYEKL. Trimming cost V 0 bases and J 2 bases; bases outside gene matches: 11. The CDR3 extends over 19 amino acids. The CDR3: CASSQEGTRGLAVTDTQYF. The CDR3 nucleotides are TGCGCCAGCAGCCAAGAAGGTACCCGCGGACTAGCGGTCACAGATACGCAGTATTTT.

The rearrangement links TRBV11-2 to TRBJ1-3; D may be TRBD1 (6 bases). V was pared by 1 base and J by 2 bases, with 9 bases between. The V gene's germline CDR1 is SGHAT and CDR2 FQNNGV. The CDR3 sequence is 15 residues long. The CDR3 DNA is TGTGCCAGCAGCTTAGTTTCAGGGGCTGGAAACACCATATATTTT. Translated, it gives CASSLVSGAGNTIYF.

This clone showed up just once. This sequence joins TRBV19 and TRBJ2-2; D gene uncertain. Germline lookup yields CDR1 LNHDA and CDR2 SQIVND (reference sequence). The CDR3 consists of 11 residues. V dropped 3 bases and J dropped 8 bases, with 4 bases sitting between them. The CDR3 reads CASSIEGELFF. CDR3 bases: TGTGCCAGTAGTATCGAGGGGGAGCTGTTTTTT.

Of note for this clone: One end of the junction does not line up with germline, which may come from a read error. CDR3 DNA sequence: TGTTCCAGCAGCTCGTTTCAGGGAACTAGCACAGATACGCAGTATTTT. It codes for CSSSSFQGTSTDTQYF. This sequence joins TRBV7-9 and TRBJ2-3; D is perhaps TRBD1 (5 bases). The CDR3 sequence is 16 residues long. CDR1 is SEHNR, CDR2 FQNEAQ, per germline (reference sequence).

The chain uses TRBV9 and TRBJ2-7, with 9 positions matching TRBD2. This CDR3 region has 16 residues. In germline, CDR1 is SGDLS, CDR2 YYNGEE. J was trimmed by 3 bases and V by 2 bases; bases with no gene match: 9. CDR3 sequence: CASSVGGRGQGYEQYF. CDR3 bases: TGTGCCAGCAGCGTTGGCGGGAGGGGCCAAGGCTACGAGCAGTACTTC. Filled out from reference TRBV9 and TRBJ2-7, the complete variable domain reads DSGVTQTPKHLITATGQRVTLRCSPRSGDLSVYWYQQSLDQGLQFLIQYYNGEERAKGNILERFSAQQFPDLHSELNLSSLELGDSALYFCASSVGGRGQGYEQYFGPGTRLTVT.

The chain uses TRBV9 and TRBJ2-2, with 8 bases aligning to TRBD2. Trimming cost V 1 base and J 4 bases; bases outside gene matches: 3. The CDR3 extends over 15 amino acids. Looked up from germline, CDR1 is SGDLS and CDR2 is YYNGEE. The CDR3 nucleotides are TGTGCCAGCAGCGTATATGCGGGGGGCACCGGGGAGCTGTTTTTT. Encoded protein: CASSVYAGGTGELFF.

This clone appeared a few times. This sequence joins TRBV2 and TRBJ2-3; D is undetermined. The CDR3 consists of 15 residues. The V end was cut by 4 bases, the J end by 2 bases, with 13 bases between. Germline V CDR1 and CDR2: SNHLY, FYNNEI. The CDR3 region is CASSGAQQYTDTQYF. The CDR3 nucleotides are TGTGCCAGCAGTGGGGCACAGCAGTACACAGATACGCAGTATTTT. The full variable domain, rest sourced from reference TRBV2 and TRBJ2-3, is EPEVTQTPSHQVTQMGQEVILRCVPISNHLYFYWYRQILGQKVEFLVSFYNNEISEKSEIFDDQFSVERPDGSNFTLKIRSTKLEDSAMYFCASSGAQQYTDTQYFGPGTRLTVL.

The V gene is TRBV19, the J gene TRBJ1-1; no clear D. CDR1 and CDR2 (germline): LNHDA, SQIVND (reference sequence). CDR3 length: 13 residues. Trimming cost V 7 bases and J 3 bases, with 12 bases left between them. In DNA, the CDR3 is TGTGCCAGTACCACGGGGAGTTACACTGAAGCTTTCTTT. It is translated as CASTTGSYTEAFF.

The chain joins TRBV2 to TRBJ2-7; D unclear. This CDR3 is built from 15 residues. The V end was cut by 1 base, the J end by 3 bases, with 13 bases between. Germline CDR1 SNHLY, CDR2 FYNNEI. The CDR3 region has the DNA TGTGCCAGCAGTGAAGTGGAGACTTACCTCTACGAGCAGTACTTC. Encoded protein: CASSEVETYLYEQYF.

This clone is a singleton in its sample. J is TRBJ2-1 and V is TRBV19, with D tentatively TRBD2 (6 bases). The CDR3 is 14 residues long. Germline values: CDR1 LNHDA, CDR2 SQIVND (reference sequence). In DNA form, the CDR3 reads TGTGCAATTGGGGGGAGTGCCTCCTACAATGAGCAGTTCTTC. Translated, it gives CAIGGSASYNEQFF.

The CDR3 nucleotides are TGTGCCAGCAGCTTGGCCTCGGGACAGGTGGCTTTTGGCTACACCTTC. It codes for CASSLASGQVAFGYTF. The chain carries TRBV5-8 and TRBJ1-2; 8 nucleotides line up with TRBD1. Germline V lookup: CDR1 SGHTS, CDR2 YDEGEE. The CDR3 totals 16 residues. Trimming cost V 0 bases and J 7 bases; bases outside gene matches: 11.

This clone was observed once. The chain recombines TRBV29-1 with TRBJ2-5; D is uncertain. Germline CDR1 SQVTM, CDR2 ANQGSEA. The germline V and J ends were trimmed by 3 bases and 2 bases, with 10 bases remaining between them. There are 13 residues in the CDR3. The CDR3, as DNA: TGCAGCGTTGAGAGGCTAGTTCAAGAGACCCAGTACTTC. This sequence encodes CSVERLVQETQYF. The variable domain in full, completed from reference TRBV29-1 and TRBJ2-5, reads SAVISQKPSRDICQRGTSLTIQCQVDSQVTMMFWYRQQPGQSLTLIATANQGSEATYESGFVIDKFPISRPNLTFSTLTVSNMSPEDSSIYLCSVERLVQETQYFGPGTRLLVL.

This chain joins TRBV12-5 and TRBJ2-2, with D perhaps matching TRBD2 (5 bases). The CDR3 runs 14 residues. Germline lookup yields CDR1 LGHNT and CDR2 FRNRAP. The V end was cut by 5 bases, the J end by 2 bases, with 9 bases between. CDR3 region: CASGQDLNTGELFF. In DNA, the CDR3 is TGTGCTAGTGGTCAGGACTTAAACACCGGGGAGCTGTTTTTT.

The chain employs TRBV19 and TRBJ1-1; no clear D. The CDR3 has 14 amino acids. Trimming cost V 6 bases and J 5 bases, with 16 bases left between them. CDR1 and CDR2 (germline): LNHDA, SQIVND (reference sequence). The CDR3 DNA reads TGTGCCAGTAGGGCAACACCCTCGGGGACTGAAGCTTTCTTT. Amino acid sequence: CASRATPSGTEAFF.

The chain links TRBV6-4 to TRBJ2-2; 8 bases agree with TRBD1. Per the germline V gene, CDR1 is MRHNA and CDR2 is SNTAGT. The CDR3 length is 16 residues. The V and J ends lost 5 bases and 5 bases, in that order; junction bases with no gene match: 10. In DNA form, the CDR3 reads TGTGCCAGCAGTTCGTCGGACAGGGTGGATACCGGGGAGCTGTTTTTT. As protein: CASSSSDRVDTGELFF.

The CDR3 region is CASRTVVNEKLFF. CDR3 nucleotides: TGTGCCAGCAGGACAGTCGTAAATGAAAAACTGTTTTTT. The rearrangement joins TRBV2 to TRBJ1-4; TRBD1 is a possible D gene (5 bases). CDR1 is SNHLY and CDR2 is FYNNEI in the germline V gene. V dropped 6 bases and J dropped 5 bases, with 10 bases sitting between them. There are 13 residues in the CDR3.

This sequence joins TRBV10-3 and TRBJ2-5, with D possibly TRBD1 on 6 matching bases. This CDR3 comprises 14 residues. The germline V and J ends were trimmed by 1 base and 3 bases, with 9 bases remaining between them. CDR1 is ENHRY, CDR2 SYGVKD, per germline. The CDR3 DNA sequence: TGTGCCATCAGTGAGTGGGGGCGGAAAGAGACCCAGTACTTC. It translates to CAISEWGRKETQYF.

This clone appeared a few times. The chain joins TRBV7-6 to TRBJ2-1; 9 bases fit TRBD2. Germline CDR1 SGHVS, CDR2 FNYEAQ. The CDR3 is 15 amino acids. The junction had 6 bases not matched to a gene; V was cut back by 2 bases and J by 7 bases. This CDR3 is CASSLMVAGANEQFF. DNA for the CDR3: TGTGCCAGCAGCTTAATGGTAGCGGGGGCAAATGAGCAGTTCTTC.

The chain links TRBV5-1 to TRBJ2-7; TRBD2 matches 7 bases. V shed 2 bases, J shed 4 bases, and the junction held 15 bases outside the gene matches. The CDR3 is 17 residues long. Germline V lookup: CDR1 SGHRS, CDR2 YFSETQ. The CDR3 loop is CASSFLASGSHSYEQYF. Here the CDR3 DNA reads TGCGCCAGCAGCTTTCTTGCTAGCGGTTCCCACAGTTACGAGCAGTACTTC.

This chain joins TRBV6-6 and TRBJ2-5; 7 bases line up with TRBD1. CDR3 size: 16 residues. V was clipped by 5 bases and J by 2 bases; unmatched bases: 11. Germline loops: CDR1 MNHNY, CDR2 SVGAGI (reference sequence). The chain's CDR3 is CASSATGTAIQETQYF. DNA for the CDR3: TGTGCCAGCAGTGCCACCGGGACAGCGATTCAAGAGACCCAGTACTTC.

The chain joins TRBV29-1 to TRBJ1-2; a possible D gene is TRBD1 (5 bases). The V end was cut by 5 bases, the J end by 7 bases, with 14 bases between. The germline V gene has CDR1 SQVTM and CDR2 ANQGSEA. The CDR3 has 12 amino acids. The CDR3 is CSVSGGMGGYTF. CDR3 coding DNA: TGCAGCGTTTCCGGGGGAATGGGTGGCTACACCTTC.

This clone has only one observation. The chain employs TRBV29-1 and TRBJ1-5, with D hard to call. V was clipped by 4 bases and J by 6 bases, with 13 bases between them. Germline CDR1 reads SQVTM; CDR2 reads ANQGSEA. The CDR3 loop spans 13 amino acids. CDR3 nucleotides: TGCAGCGTTGTGGGCGGGGTTGGTCAGCCCCAGCATTTT. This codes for CSVVGGVGQPQHF.

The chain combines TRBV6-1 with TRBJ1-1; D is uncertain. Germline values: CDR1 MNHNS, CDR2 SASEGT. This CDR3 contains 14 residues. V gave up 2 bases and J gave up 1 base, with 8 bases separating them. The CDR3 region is CASSERGPNTEAFF. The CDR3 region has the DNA TGTGCCAGCAGTGAACGAGGCCCGAACACTGAAGCTTTCTTT.

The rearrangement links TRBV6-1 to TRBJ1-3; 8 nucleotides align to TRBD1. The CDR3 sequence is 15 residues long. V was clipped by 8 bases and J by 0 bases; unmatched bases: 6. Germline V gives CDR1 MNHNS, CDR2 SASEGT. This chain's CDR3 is CASWDRPTSGNTIYF. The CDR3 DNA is TGTGCCAGCTGGGACAGGCCCACCTCTGGAAACACCATATATTTT.

The CDR3 sequence is CASSLYEGYEQYF. The DNA of the CDR3 is TGTGCCAGCAGTTTATATGAGGGCTACGAGCAGTACTTC. The rearrangement links TRBV27 to TRBJ2-7; tentative D call: TRBD2 (5 bases). The CDR3 has 13 amino acids. V lost 1 base and J 3 bases, leaving 7 bases between the germline ends. Per the germline V gene, CDR1 is MNHEY and CDR2 is SMNVEV (reference sequence).

This chain's CDR3 is CASSLSWVAVNTEAFF. Written as DNA, the CDR3 is TGTGCCAGCAGCTTGTCGTGGGTAGCCGTGAACACTGAAGCTTTCTTT. The rearrangement uses TRBV5-6 and TRBJ1-1, with no clear D. Germline lookup yields CDR1 SGHDT and CDR2 YYEEEE. The germline V and J ends were trimmed by 1 base and 0 bases, with 13 bases remaining between them. The CDR3 covers 16 residues. Combining the CDR3 with reference TRBV5-6 and TRBJ1-1 gives the whole variable domain DAGVTQSPTHLIKTRGQQVTLRCSPKSGHDTVSWYQQALGQGPQFIFQYYEEEERQRGNFPDRFSGHQFPNYSSELNVNALLLGDSALYLCASSLSWVAVNTEAFFGQGTRLTVV.

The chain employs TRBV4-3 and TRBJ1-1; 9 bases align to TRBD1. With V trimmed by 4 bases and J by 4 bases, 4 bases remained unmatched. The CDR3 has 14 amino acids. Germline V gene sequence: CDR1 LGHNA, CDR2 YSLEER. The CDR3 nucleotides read TGCGCCAGCAGCCTATCGACAGGGGGCACTGAAGCTTTCTTT. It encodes CASSLSTGGTEAFF.